This T cell receptor (beta chain) was documented in a study of identical twins (dated by TCRdb to the mid-2010s). A note on the overall study: To test whether fetal clonotypes persist, this study deep-sequenced TCR alpha and beta repertoires from monozygotic twins, from unrelated adults of various ages, and from cord blood. Replicate twin experiments were performed at different times using different library preparation protocols to rule out contamination.

The table lists this clonotype with a few counts. Its antigen remains unidentified. Per-nucleotide qualities are absent, and no much larger clonotype sits a single base away. The cysteine opens and the phenylalanine closes a CDR3 of 13 amino acids. Of the read, only the CDR3 DNA is kept; its 39 bases are in frame from base 1. CDR1 and CDR2 were assigned from the germline V gene as SGHVS and FQNEAQ. V lost 5 bases and J lost 9 bases, and the count of bases not matched to a germline gene is 7. The paper as a whole reports these results and caveats: Because the same donors could not be followed over many years, the conclusions depended on cross-sectional statistical analysis. Fewer insertions were carried by abundant cord blood beta clonotypes; a weaker similar trend was observed in young adult naive repertoires, while no such trend was observed in memory repertoires. Zero-insertion analyses could be partly confounded by invariant T cells such as MAIT and iNKT, though diverse VJ usage argued against such confounding for most clonotypes. The excess sharing between twins in beta out-of-frame sequences was weaker because fewer shared sequences reduced the signal-to-noise ratio. Compared with coincidental sharing between unrelated individuals, out-of-frame TCR alpha sequences shared between twins had an excess of sequences with low generation probability. In monozygotic twins, recombination models systematically underestimated out-of-frame TCR alpha sharing, but the models matched the sharing seen between unrelated individuals.

Only healthy Caucasian donors were included. The twin cohort comprised three pairs of female monozygotic twins, all aged roughly 18 to 30 years. Peripheral blood mononuclear cells were the source from which RNA for the TCR libraries was isolated. The receptor library was made with 5' RACE. These reads were obtained on an Illumina HiSeq 2000. Template switching added a universal primer binding site, and the final cDNA carried a unique molecular identifier that allowed TCR cDNA molecules to be counted accurately. First-strand cDNA for TCR alpha and beta chains was synthesized from specific primers in the conserved constant-segment region. To control for contamination, each cDNA library was double barcoded with a SMART-Mk sample barcode plus Illumina barcodes. TruSeq adapter sequences along with Illumina sample barcodes were introduced in two successive PCR steps. Sequencing of the TCR alpha and beta cDNA libraries was done on the Illumina HiSeq platform using custom primers. Under the source paper's analysis protocol: MiGEC processed the raw reads to extract unique molecular identifiers, while MiXCR was used to determine the CDR3 positions. For each individual, recombination models were inferred using an EM algorithm with the repgenHMM and IGoR tools. Shared clonotype analysis was performed with the tcR package in R, normalizing sharing by the product of cloneset sizes. To study raw recombination free of thymic and clonal selection effects, out-of-frame nonproductive sequences were analyzed. TCRdb reworked the public reads: Q25 trimming with fastp, MiXCR clone assembly, productive beta chains retained. Rows are unified per CDR3 protein, each entry keeping the most common DNA and genes. These V and J calls rely on TCRdb rather than the paper's analysis. In this sample the table shows 750,000 to 950,000 distinct CDR3 sequences, about 12% of which occur a single time. The top ten constitute around 1.5% of the sample.

These data are also associated with another study on yellow fever vaccine responses in identical twins. Reported in the second study: The authors reported that the T cell response to vaccination in identical twins appeared partly convergent and partly personalized. In identical twins, the study followed T cell clones that responded to the vaccine with precision.

The rearrangement combines TRBV7-8 with TRBJ1-5, and 7 junction bases match TRBD1. This clonotype was obtained from a woman in her late teens or twenties in good health. Source material: PBMCs. The CDR3 region reads CASSQTGSRPQHF. DNA sequence: TGTGCCAGCAGCCAGACAGGGAGTCGGCCCCAGCATTTT.